This is a list of T cell receptor beta chains from one sample in a study of OX40 agonist ivuxolimab in advanced cancers. Produced via immunoSEQ multiplex PCR; TCRdb's table is partial and in-frame only. The table lists about 64,000 clones, over 70% of them singletons. Sequences were derived from CD4+ or CD8+ T cells sorted from blood, sampled in a trial of the OX40 agonist ivuxolimab. The receptors shown here come from an adult with an advanced solid tumor such as melanoma, head and neck, liver or kidney cancer. CDR3s include the opening cysteine and the closing phenylalanine or tryptophan. The order of the fields is CDR3 protein, CDR3 DNA, D gene, clone size, J gene, V gene, CDR3 length. The D gene is left open where the match is weak. Expanded clones are given a class, and other clones once, few, many or no size at all.

CASRQGAGGYTF	TGTGCCAGCAGACAGGGGGCGGGTGGCTACACCTTC	TRBD1	.	TRBJ1-2	TRBV6-6	12
CASSSTGTGGLYEQYF	TGTGCCAGCAGCTCTACCGGGACAGGGGGCTTATACGAGCAGTACTTC	TRBD1	.	TRBJ2-7	TRBV5-4	16
CASSDSRAGGLHTQYF	TGTGCCAGCAGTGACTCGAGAGCGGGGGGCCTCCATACGCAGTATTTT	TRBD2	.	TRBJ2-3	TRBV6-4	16
CASSPLAILYNSPLHF	TGTGCCAGCTCACCACTAGCGATCCTCTATAATTCACCCCTCCACTTT	.	.	TRBJ1-6	TRBV18	16
CASSLTSTGAYNEQFF	TGTGCCAGCAGCTTAACGTCGACAGGGGCCTACAATGAGCAGTTCTTC	TRBD1	.	TRBJ2-1	TRBV7-3	16
CASSARSRSPLHF	TGTGCCAGCAGCGCGCGTAGCCGGTCACCCCTCCACTTT	.	.	TRBJ1-6	TRBV5-8	13
CASSGRGVNGYTF	TGTGCCAGCAGTGGCAGGGGGGTTAATGGCTACACCTTC	TRBD1	.	TRBJ1-2	TRBV25-1	13
CASSLSSGGPNEQFF	TGTGCCAGCTCCTTAAGTAGCGGGGGACCCAATGAGCAGTTCTTC	TRBD2	.	TRBJ2-1	TRBV18	15
CASTPEYGYTF	TGTGCCAGTACACCGGAGTATGGCTACACCTTC	.	.	TRBJ1-2	TRBV9	11
CASSYSNRVPGNTIYF	TGTGCCAGCAGTTACTCAAACAGGGTGCCTGGAAACACCATATATTTT	.	.	TRBJ1-3	TRBV6-5	16
CASSWGTGGRDEQFF	TGTGCCAGCAGCTGGGGGACAGGGGGCAGGGATGAGCAGTTCTTC	TRBD1	.	TRBJ2-1	TRBV7-9	15
CASSSGSHGDSPLHF	TGTGCCAGCAGCTCGGGGTCCCACGGGGATTCACCCCTCCACTTT	.	.	TRBJ1-6	TRBV7-9	15
CASSPGLAGGRDTQYF	TGCGCCAGCAGCCCAGGACTAGCGGGGGGGCGAGATACGCAGTATTTT	TRBD2	.	TRBJ2-3	TRBV5-1	16
CASSAERQPQHF	TGTGCCAGCAGTGCCGAGAGACAGCCCCAGCATTTT	.	few	TRBJ1-5	TRBV6-1	12
CASSAGQGPYEQYF	TGTGCCAGCTCAGCTGGACAGGGACCCTACGAGCAGTACTTC	TRBD1	.	TRBJ2-7	TRBV18	14
CAARRDTEAFF	TGTGCCGCCCGACGGGACACTGAAGCTTTCTTT	.	.	TRBJ1-1	TRBV10-3	11
CASSLTAGGYTF	TGCGCCAGCAGCTTAACAGCGGGGGGCTACACCTTC	.	.	TRBJ1-2	TRBV5-1	12
CASTDRETNQPQHF	TGTGCCAGCACTGACAGGGAAACCAATCAGCCCCAGCATTTT	TRBD1	.	TRBJ1-5	TRBV7-8	14
CASSPPGTRNTGELFF	TGTGCCAGCTCACCACCCGGGACTAGAAACACCGGGGAGCTGTTTTTT	TRBD2	.	TRBJ2-2	TRBV18	16
CASSIAGTGGASYGYTF	TGTGCCAGTAGTATAGCCGGGACAGGGGGCGCATCCTATGGCTACACCTTC	TRBD1	.	TRBJ1-2	TRBV19	17
CASREGRGTDTQYF	TGTGCCAGCAGGGAGGGAAGGGGCACAGATACGCAGTATTTT	.	few	TRBJ2-3	TRBV7-3	14
CAWSFTQGAREKLFF	TGTGCCTGGAGTTTTACACAGGGGGCCAGGGAAAAACTGTTTTTT	TRBD1	.	TRBJ1-4	TRBV30	15
CASSQGWGLAGIRDTQYF	TGCGCCAGCAGCCAAGGTTGGGGGCTAGCGGGGATAAGGGATACGCAGTATTTT	TRBD2	.	TRBJ2-3	TRBV4-3	18
CASSLYAGAAEAFF	TGCGCCAGCAGCTTGTACGCGGGGGCAGCCGAAGCTTTCTTT	.	once	TRBJ1-1	TRBV5-1	14
CASSLSVGQGGNEQFF	TGTGCCAGCTCACTTTCCGTCGGACAGGGGGGGAATGAGCAGTTCTTC	TRBD1	.	TRBJ2-1	TRBV18	16
CASSYTTRYGHEQFF	TGTGCCAGCAGTTATACCACCCGCTACGGCCATGAGCAGTTCTTC	.	once	TRBJ2-1	TRBV6-6	15
CASSESGGQVYGYTF	TGCGCCAGCAGTGAGTCGGGGGGACAGGTCTATGGCTACACCTTC	TRBD1	.	TRBJ1-2	TRBV10-2	15
CASSQGAGAGYTF	TGTGCCAGCAGCCAAGGGGCAGGGGCTGGCTACACCTTC	.	once	TRBJ1-2	TRBV14	13
CASSSDLGLRHSDTQYF	TGTGCCAGCAGCTCAGACCTGGGACTTCGGCATTCAGATACGCAGTATTTT	.	.	TRBJ2-3	TRBV7-2	17
CASSHAGGNSPLHF	TGCGCCAGCAGTCATGCGGGGGGAAATTCACCCCTCCACTTT	.	.	TRBJ1-6	TRBV23-1	14
CASSLATGGSGSAFF	TGCGCCAGCAGCTTGGCGACAGGGGGCTCAGGGAGTGCTTTCTTT	TRBD1	few	TRBJ1-1	TRBV5-1	15
CAWRVGNTIYF	TGTGCCTGGAGAGTGGGAAACACCATATATTTT	.	.	TRBJ1-3	TRBV30	11
CASSLTGLYNEQFF	TGTGCCAGCAGCTTGACAGGACTCTACAATGAGCAGTTCTTC	.	.	TRBJ2-1	TRBV7-9	14
CASSRLQDYTF	TGTGCCAGCAGCCGCCTTCAGGACTACACCTTC	.	.	TRBJ1-2	TRBV7-2	11
CASSLVGWGQETQYF	TGTGCCAGCAGCTTAGTAGGGTGGGGGCAAGAGACCCAGTACTTC	.	.	TRBJ2-5	TRBV7-2	15
CATSRDSEDRQYF	TGTGCCACCAGCAGAGATAGTGAAGACCGGCAGTACTTC	.	.	TRBJ2-7	TRBV15	13
CASSLFGLATYEQYF	TGCGCCAGCAGCTTGTTCGGACTAGCAACCTACGAGCAGTACTTC	TRBD2	.	TRBJ2-7	TRBV5-1	15
CASSLTERVPFYF	TGTGCCAGCAGCTTGACAGAGAGGGTCCCATTTTACTTC	.	once	TRBJ2-7	TRBV5-5	13
CASSVIFRDHRAHEQFF	TGTGCCAGCAGTGTCATATTCCGGGACCACCGGGCCCATGAGCAGTTCTTC	.	.	TRBJ2-1	TRBV6-4	17
CASSLGQRNTIYF	TGTGCCAGCAGCTTAGGGCAGAGAAACACCATATATTTT	.	.	TRBJ1-3	TRBV7-2	13
CASSLAVMNTEAFF	TGTGCCAGCAGCTTAGCAGTCATGAACACTGAAGCTTTCTTT	.	.	TRBJ1-1	TRBV7-2	14
CASSREGLAGSETQYF	TGCGCCAGCAGCCGAGAGGGACTAGCGGGGAGTGAGACCCAGTACTTC	TRBD2	.	TRBJ2-5	TRBV4-1	16
CASSLRVPSGGRETQYF	TGTGCCAGCAGCTTAAGGGTCCCTAGCGGGGGAAGAGAGACCCAGTACTTC	TRBD2	.	TRBJ2-5	TRBV7-6	17
CASTQMDSPLHF	TGTGCCAGCACCCAGATGGATTCACCCCTCCACTTT	.	.	TRBJ1-6	TRBV6-6	12
CASSGTGVPEAFF	TGTGCCAGCTCTGGGACAGGGGTCCCTGAAGCTTTCTTT	TRBD1	.	TRBJ1-1	TRBV18	13